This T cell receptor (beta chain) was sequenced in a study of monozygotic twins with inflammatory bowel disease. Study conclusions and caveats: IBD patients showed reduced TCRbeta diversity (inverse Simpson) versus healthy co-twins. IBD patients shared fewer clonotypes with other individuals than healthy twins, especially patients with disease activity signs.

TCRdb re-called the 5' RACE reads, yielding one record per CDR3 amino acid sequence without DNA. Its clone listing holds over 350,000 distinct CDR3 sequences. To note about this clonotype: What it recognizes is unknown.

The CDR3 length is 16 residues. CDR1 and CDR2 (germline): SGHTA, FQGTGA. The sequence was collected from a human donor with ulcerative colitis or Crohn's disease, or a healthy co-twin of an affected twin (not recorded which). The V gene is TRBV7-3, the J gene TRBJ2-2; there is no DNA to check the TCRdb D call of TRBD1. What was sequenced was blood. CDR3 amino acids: CASSLRGQLNTGELFF.